This T cell receptor beta chain emerged from a study of shared clonotypes between healthy human individuals. The V gene lost 3 bases and the J gene lost 0 bases, with 18 bases spanning the gap. The CDR3 sequence is 17 residues long. Germline V gives CDR1 SGHTA, CDR2 FQGNSA. The protocol was immunoSEQ multiplex PCR, while the TCRdb copy is restricted to in-frame clones and leaves out a portion. This table has over a million clones, approximately 80% appearing once. Material: memory CD4+ T cells from PBMCs. Subset specified: CD45RA-negative fraction. The V gene is TRBV7-2, the J gene TRBJ2-7; TRBD2 might be the D (5 bases). This clonotype was sampled from a man between 18 and 29 years old in good health. Some clones in this sample may be carry-over from other donors' samples. CDR3 residues: CASSFRGLGGGSYEQYF. DNA for the CDR3: TGTGCCAGCAGCTTCCGCGGTCTCGGAGGTGGCTCCTACGAGCAGTACTTC.